The sequence of this TCR beta chain was determined in a study of shared clonotypes between healthy human individuals. The authors' processing: Filtering differed because ImmunoSEQ produced junction-only sequences that carried no quality scores. The data were produced by immunoSEQ multiplex PCR, yet TCRdb's version contains in-frame clones alone and is incomplete. V, J and clone size are those of that table, while D and trimming were read from the DNA. The table records some 2,500,000 clones, around 93% of them present only once. Study conclusions and caveats: Sorted-subset samples were not fully sequenced, rarefaction indicated. A few donors had about 5% of their naive CD4 clonotypes in common. Sample collection involved blood only; tissue repertoires are likely different.

Per germline, CDR1 MNHEY and CDR2 SMNVEV (reference sequence). The CDR3 has 17 amino acids. Trimming cost V 6 bases and J 1 base, with 20 bases left between them. To note about this clone: Antigen: not known.

The genes are TRBV27 and TRBJ2-3; no clear D. This clonotype originated in a man aged 18 to 29 in good health. Some clones in this sample may be carry-over from other donors' samples. Material for sequencing was naive CD4+ T cells from PBMCs. The sample's subset: CD45RA+ positively selected. The CDR3 spells CASSPDVVGIGTDTQYF. CDR3 sequence (DNA): TGTGCCAGCAGCCCTGACGTGGTGGGAATCGGCACAGATACGCAGTATTTT.